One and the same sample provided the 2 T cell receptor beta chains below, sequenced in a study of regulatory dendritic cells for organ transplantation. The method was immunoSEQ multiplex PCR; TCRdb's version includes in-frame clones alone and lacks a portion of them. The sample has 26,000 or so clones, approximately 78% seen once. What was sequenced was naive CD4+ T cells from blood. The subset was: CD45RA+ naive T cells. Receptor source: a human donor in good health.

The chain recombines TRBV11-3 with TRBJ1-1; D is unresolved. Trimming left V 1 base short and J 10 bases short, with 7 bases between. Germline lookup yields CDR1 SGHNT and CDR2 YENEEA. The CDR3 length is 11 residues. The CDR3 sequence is CASSLGEGAFF. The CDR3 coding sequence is TGTGCCAGCAGCTTAGGAGAGGGAGCTTTCTTT.

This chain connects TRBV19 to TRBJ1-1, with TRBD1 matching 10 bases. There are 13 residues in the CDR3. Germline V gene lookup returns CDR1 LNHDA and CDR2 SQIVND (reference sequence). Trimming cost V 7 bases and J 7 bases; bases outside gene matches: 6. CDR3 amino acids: CASTRDRGIEAFF. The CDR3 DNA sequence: TGTGCCAGTACCCGGGACAGGGGAATTGAAGCTTTCTTT.